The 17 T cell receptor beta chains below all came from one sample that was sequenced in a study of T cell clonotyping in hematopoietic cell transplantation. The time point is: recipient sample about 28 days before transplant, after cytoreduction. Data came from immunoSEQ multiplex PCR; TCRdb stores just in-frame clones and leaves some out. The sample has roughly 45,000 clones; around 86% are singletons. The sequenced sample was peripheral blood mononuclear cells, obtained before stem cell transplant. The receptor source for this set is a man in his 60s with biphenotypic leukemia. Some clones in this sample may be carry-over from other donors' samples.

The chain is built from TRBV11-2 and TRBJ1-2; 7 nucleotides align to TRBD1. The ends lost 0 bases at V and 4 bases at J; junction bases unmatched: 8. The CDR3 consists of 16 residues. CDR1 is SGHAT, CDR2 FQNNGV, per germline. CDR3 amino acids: CASSLDLGTVSYGYTF. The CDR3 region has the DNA TGTGCCAGCAGCTTAGATCTCGGGACAGTCTCCTATGGCTACACCTTC.

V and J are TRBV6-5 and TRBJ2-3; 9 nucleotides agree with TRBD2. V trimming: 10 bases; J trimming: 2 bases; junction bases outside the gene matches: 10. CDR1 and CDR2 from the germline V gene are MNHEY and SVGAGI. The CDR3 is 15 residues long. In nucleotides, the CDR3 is TGTGCCACCGGAGCGGGAGGCGGAACCACAGATACGCAGTATTTT. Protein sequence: CATGAGGGTTDTQYF.

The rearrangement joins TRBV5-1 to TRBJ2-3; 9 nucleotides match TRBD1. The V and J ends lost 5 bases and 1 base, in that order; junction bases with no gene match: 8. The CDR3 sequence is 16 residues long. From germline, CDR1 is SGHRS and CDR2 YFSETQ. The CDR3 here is CASRNPDRGGTDTQYF. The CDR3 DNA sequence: TGCGCCAGCAGGAATCCCGACAGGGGGGGCACAGATACGCAGTATTTT.

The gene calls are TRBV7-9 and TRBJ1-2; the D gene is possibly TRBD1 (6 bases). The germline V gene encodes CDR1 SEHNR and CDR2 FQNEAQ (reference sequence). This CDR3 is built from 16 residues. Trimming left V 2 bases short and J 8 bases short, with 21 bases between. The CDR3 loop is CASSLSSGTPGGGYTF. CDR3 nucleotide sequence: TGTGCCAGCAGCTTATCCTCCGGGACACCCGGGGGAGGCTACACCTTC.

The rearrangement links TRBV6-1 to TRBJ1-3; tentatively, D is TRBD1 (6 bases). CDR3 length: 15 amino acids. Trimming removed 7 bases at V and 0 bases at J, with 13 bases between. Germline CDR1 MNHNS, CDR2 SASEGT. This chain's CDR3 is CASNPSTGSGNTIYF. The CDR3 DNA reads TGTGCCAGCAACCCCTCGACAGGCTCTGGAAACACCATATATTTT.

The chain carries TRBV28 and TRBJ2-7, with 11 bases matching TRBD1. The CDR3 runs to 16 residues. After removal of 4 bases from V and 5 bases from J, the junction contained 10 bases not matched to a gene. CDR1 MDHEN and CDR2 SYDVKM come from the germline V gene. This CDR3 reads CASSSTRTGGADEQYF. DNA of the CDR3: TGTGCCAGCAGTTCGACCCGGACAGGGGGCGCGGACGAGCAGTACTTC.

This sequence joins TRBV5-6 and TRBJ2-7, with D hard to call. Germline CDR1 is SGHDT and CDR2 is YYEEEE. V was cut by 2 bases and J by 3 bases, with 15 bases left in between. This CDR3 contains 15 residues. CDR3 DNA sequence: TGTGCCAGCAGCTTAGGAGCCCGGTACAACTACGAGCAGTACTTC. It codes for CASSLGARYNYEQYF. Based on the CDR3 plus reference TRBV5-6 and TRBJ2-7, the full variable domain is DAGVTQSPTHLIKTRGQQVTLRCSPKSGHDTVSWYQQALGQGPQFIFQYYEEEERQRGNFPDRFSGHQFPNYSSELNVNALLLGDSALYLCASSLGARYNYEQYFGPGTRLTVT.

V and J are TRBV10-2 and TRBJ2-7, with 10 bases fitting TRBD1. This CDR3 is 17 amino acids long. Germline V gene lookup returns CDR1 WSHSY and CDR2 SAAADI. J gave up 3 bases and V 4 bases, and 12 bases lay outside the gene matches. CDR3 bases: TGCGCCAGCAGTGCCAACCGGGGAGGACAGGGGGTCTACGAGCAGTACTTC. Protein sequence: CASSANRGGQGVYEQYF.

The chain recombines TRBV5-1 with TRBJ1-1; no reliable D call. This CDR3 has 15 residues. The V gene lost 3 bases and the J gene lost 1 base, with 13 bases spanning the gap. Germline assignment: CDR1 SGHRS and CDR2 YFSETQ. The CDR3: CASSSPQAWNTEAFF. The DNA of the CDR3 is TGCGCCAGCAGCTCCCCCCAGGCCTGGAACACTGAAGCTTTCTTT.

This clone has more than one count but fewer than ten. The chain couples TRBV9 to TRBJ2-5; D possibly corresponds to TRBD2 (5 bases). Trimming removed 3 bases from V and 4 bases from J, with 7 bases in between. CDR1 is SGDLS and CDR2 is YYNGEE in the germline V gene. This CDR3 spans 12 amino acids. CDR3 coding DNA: TGTGCCAGCAGCGATCGGGGAGAGACCCAGTACTTC. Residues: CASSDRGETQYF.

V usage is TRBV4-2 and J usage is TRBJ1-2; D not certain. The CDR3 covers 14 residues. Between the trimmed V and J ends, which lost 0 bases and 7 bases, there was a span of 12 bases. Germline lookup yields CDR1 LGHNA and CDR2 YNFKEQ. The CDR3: CASSQDIGQRGYTF. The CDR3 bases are TGTGCCAGCAGCCAAGATATCGGGCAGCGTGGCTACACCTTC.

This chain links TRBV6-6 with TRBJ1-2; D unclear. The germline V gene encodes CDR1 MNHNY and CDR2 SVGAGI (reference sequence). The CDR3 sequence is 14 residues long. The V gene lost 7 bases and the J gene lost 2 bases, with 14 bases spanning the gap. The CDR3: CASTPGSLNYGYTF. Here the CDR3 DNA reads TGTGCCAGCACCCCGGGTTCACTCAACTATGGCTACACCTTC.

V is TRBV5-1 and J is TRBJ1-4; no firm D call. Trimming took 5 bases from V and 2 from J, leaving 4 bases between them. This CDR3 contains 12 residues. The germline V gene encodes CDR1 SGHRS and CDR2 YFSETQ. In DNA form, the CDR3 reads TGCGCCAGCAGGGAGACTAATGAAAAACTGTTTTTT. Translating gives CASRETNEKLFF.

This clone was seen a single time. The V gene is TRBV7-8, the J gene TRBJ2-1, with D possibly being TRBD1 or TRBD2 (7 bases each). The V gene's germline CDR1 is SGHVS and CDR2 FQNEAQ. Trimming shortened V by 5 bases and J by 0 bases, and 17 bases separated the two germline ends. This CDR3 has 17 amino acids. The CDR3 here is CASSPFQGGSSYNEQFF. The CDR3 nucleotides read TGTGCCAGCAGCCCTTTTCAGGGGGGGAGCTCCTACAATGAGCAGTTCTTC.

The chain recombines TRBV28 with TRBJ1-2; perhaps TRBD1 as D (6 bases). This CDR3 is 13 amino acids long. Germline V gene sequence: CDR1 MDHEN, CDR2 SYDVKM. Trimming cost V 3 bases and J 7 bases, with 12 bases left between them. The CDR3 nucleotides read TGTGCCAGCAGTTTTGGCGGGACAAGTGGCTACACCTTC. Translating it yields CASSFGGTSGYTF.

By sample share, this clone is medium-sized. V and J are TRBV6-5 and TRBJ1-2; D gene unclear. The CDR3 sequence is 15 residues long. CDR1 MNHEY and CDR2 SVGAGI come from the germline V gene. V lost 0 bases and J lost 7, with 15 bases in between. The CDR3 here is CASSYSRDGMGGYTF. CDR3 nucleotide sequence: TGTGCCAGCAGTTACTCGCGCGACGGTATGGGTGGCTACACCTTC.

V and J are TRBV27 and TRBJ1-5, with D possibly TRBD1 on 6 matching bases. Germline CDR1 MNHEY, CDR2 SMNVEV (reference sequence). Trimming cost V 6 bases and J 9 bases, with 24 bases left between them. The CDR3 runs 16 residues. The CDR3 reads CASSRTGTTTLWPQHF. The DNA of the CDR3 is TGTGCCAGCAGCAGAACCGGGACAACAACCCTTTGGCCCCAGCATTTT.